This T cell receptor beta chain is drawn from a study of cytomegalovirus exposure and HLA in healthy donors. Study-wide context: Falling in the Caucasian-associated ancestry cluster were about four fifths of under 500 genotyped donors.

PCR was performed using 60 Vbeta and 13 Jbeta primers. The protocol was immunoSEQ multiplex PCR, while the TCRdb copy is restricted to in-frame clones and leaves out a portion. The sample consists of 150,000 to 200,000 clones, 70% to 90% of them appearing once. The sample taken for sequencing was PBMCs. This TCR was recovered from a woman between 18 and 29 years old in good health and CMV-seronegative.

This CDR3 reads CASSSGGAVGELFF. In nucleotides, the CDR3 is TGTGCCAGTAGTAGCGGGGGGGCAGTCGGGGAGCTGTTTTTT. V usage is TRBV19 and J usage is TRBJ2-2; TRBD2 matches at 9 bases. After removal of 4 bases from V and 7 bases from J, the junction contained 4 bases not matched to a gene. CDR3 length: 14 residues. The V gene's germline CDR1 is LNHDA and CDR2 SQIVND (reference sequence).